These T cell receptor beta chains were read from a single sample in a study of T cell repertoires in cytomegalovirus infection. Each CDR3 protein gets one entry after TCRdb re-called the reads with MiXCR. Of approximately 630,000 distinct CDR3 sequences listed, approximately 24% are singletons. Sequenced sample: CD8+ T cells from PBMCs. The receptor set was obtained from a human donor in good health (CMV status not recorded). Some clones in this sample may be carry-over from other donors' samples. CDR3s include the opening cysteine and the closing phenylalanine or tryptophan. A D gene is named only where the DNA matches it firmly. Not all rows give a size; the values are once, few, many and, for expanded clones, a class.

CSAGVFPPKETQYF	TGCAGCGCGGGAGTATTCCCCCCCAAAGAGACCCAGTACTTC	TRBV29-1	once	14	NA	TRBJ2-5
CASTWGTEGAFF	TGTGCCAGCACCTGGGGGACAGAAGGAGCTTTCTTT	TRBV7-9	NA	12	TRBD1	TRBJ1-1
CASSPFETLGTEAFF	TGTGCCAGCAGCCCCTTTGAGACCCTGGGCACTGAAGCTTTCTTT	TRBV7-9	few	15	NA	TRBJ1-1
CASSPLAVNTEAFF	TGTGCCAGCAGTCCTTTGGCGGTGAACACTGAAGCTTTCTTT	TRBV12-3/TRBV12-4	many	14	NA	TRBJ1-1
CASSYGVGYTF	TGTGCCAGCAGTTACGGGGTAGGCTACACCTTC	TRBV6-5	NA	11	NA	TRBJ1-2
CSVAGALGGYTF	TGCAGCGTTGCCGGGGCACTTGGTGGCTACACCTTC	TRBV29-1	few	12	NA	TRBJ1-2
CASSMVMSLGGIFDEQFF	TGTGCCAGTAGTATGGTTATGAGTTTGGGGGGAATTTTCGATGAGCAGTTCTTC	TRBV19	few	18	NA	TRBJ2-1
CVSSSGLWGEKLFF	TGTGTCAGCAGCTCCGGACTCTGGGGGGAAAAACTGTTTTTT	TRBV7-9	NA	14	NA	TRBJ1-4
CASSEWDRTGQPQHF	TGTGCCAGCAGCGAATGGGACAGAACGGGGCAGCCCCAGCATTTT	TRBV9	NA	15	TRBD1	TRBJ1-5
CDLEGQEPYEQYF	TGTGACCTTGAAGGACAGGAGCCCTACGAGCAGTACTTC	TRBV15	once	13	TRBD1	TRBJ2-7
CASSSRRLAGELAKNIQYF	TGTGCCAGCAGTTCCCGGAGACTAGCGGGGGAGCTAGCCAAAAACATTCAGTACTTC	TRBV27	NA	19	TRBD2	TRBJ2-4
CASSSPGHTDTQYF	TGTGCCAGCAGTTCCCCAGGGCACACAGATACGCAGTATTTT	TRBV27	few	14	NA	TRBJ2-3
CATLDARGKALNTEAFF	TGTGCCACCTTGGATGCTAGGGGTAAGGCTCTGAACACTGAAGCTTTCTTT	TRBV28	NA	17	NA	TRBJ1-1
CASSLDLVGYNEQFF	TGTGCCAGCAGTTTGGACCTCGTTGGCTACAATGAGCAGTTCTTC	TRBV7-2	many	15	NA	TRBJ2-1
CASSLGAGLHTGELFF	TGTGCCAGCAGTTTAGGAGCGGGCCTTCACACCGGGGAGCTGTTTTTT	TRBV27	NA	16	NA	TRBJ2-2
CASSQVWTGDQPQHF	TGCGCCAGCAGCCAAGTATGGACAGGGGATCAGCCCCAGCATTTT	TRBV4-1	NA	15	TRBD1	TRBJ1-5
CASSLRTFRGLYQETQYF	TGTGCCAGCAGCTTAAGAACTTTCAGGGGGCTGTACCAAGAGACCCAGTACTTC	TRBV7-2	many	18	TRBD1	TRBJ2-5
CASRPKGTGGPMNIQYF	TGTGCCAGCAGGCCAAAAGGGACAGGGGGACCTATGAACATTCAGTACTTC	TRBV12-3/TRBV12-4	many	17	TRBD1	TRBJ2-4
CATTGRTYEQYF	TGTGCCACTACGGGACGGACCTACGAGCAGTACTTC	TRBV6-1	few	12	NA	TRBJ2-7
CASSFGLASNTGELFF	TGTGCCAGCAGTTTTGGACTAGCGTCAAACACCGGGGAGCTGTTTTTT	TRBV6-6	many	16	TRBD2	TRBJ2-2
CASSSWDIYNEQFF	TGTGCCAGCAGCTCTTGGGACATATACAATGAGCAGTTCTTC	TRBV7-2	many	14	NA	TRBJ2-1
CASRNGWHNEQFF	TGTGCCAGCAGGAACGGGTGGCACAATGAGCAGTTCTTC	TRBV6-5	few	13	NA	TRBJ2-1
CASSLTLGRQGLAGELFF	TGTGCCAGCAGCTTAACGTTGGGGAGACAGGGCTTGGCCGGGGAGCTGTTTTTT	TRBV7-3	many	18	TRBD1	TRBJ2-2
CASRVDINRGHGTGELFF	TGTGCCAGCAGGGTTGATATTAACAGGGGGCATGGCACCGGGGAGCTGTTTTTT	TRBV6-1	NA	18	TRBD1	TRBJ2-2
CARSFSGTEQFF	TGTGCCCGCAGTTTCTCCGGGACTGAGCAGTTCTTC	TRBV12-3/TRBV12-4	NA	12	NA	TRBJ2-1
CASSIDLGTKAREAFF	TGTGCCAGTAGTATAGATCTCGGCACCAAGGCGCGTGAAGCTTTCTTT	TRBV19	few	16	NA	TRBJ1-1
CASSNFGTGPGELFF	TGTGCCAGCAGCAACTTCGGGACAGGGCCTGGGGAGCTGTTTTTT	TRBV7-6	many	15	TRBD1	TRBJ2-2
CASSEWGNEQFF	TGTGCCAGCAGTGAATGGGGAAATGAGCAGTTCTTC	TRBV6-1	many	12	NA	TRBJ2-1
CASSLRRDKGTGNF	TGCGCCAGCAGCTTACGCCGGGACAAGGGGACGGGGAACTTT	TRBV5-1	few	14	NA	TRBJ1-1